This T cell receptor (beta chain) was obtained from a study of Graves' ophthalmopathy and Graves' hyperthyroidism. Germline CDR1 is DFQATT and CDR2 is SNEGSKA (reference sequence). CDR3 length: 13 amino acids. V trimming: 7 bases; J trimming: 6 bases; junction bases outside the gene matches: 7. Researchers took RNA transcripts and amplified TCR beta CDR3 regions from them. The first round was an RT-PCR with HTBI primers, and the second round was a multiplex PCR. TCRdb reprocessed the multiplex PCR reads via MiXCR and lists one record per CDR3 protein. This sample has roughly 380,000 distinct CDR3 sequences, with 15% found just once. In its sample, this clonotype was seen many times.

The specimen was peripheral blood. The chain has TRBV20-1 and TRBJ2-7, with 12 nucleotides matching TRBD2. The sequence was collected from a woman under 30 with stable Graves' hyperthyroidism. The DNA of the CDR3 is TGCAGTGTTAAGACTAGCGGGGGCTCCGAGCAGTACTTC. This translates into CSVKTSGGSEQYF.